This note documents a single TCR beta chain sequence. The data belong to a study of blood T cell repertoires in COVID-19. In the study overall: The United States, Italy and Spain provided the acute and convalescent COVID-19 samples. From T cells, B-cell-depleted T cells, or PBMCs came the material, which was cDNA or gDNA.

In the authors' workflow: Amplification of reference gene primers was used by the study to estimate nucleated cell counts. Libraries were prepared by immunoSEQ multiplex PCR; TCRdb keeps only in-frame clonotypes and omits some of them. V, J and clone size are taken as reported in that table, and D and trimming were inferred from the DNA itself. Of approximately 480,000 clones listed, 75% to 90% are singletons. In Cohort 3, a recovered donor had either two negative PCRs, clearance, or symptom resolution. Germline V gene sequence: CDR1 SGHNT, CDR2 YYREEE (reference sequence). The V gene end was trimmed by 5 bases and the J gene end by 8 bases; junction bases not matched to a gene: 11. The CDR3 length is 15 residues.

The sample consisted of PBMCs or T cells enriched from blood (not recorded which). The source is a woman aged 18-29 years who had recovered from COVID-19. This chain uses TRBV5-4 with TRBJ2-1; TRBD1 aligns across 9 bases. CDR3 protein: CASRPGTGNWDEQFF. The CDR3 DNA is TGTGCCAGCAGGCCCGGGACAGGGAATTGGGATGAGCAGTTCTTC.